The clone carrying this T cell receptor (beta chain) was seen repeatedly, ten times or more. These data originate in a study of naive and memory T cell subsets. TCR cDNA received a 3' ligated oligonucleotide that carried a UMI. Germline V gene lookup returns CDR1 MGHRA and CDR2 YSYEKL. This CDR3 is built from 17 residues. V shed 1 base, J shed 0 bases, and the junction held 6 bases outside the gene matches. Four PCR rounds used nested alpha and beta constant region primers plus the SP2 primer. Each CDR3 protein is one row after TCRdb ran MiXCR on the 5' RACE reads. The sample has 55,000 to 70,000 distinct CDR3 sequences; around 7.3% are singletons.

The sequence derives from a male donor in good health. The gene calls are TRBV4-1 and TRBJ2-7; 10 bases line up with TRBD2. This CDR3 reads CASSQGLAGLLSYEQYF. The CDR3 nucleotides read TGCGCCAGCAGCCAAGGACTAGCGGGCCTCCTCTCCTACGAGCAGTACTTC.